This TCR beta chain was recorded in a study of molecular identifiers for immune sequencing clone quantification. Study-wide context: Four of five splits of RNA from approximately 20,000 or 100,000 naive CD8 cells were sequenced in replicates. Study results and limitations: Spiked Jurkat TCR RNA originating from one cell could reportedly be identified amid more than 800,000 naive cells.

The CDR3 consists of 14 residues. Germline-derived CDR1 and CDR2 are LNHDA and SQIVND (reference sequence). Germline trimming cut 9 bases from V and 0 bases from J; bases unmatched to any gene: 7. Every naive CD8 library was made from between 20,000 and 1,000,000 sorted cells with 10%, 30% or 50% RNA. Sorted naive CD8 T cells were those defined as CD8+CD4-CCR7+CD45RA+. Each CDR3 protein gets one entry after TCRdb re-called the PCR reads with MiXCR. The sample consists of some 93,000 distinct CDR3 sequences, around 23% of them appearing once. This clonotype has ten or more counts. Its antigen remains unidentified.

The origin of this receptor is a human donor in good health. Some libraries in this study had Jurkat cell RNA spiked in. The rearrangement links TRBV19 to TRBJ2-7; TRBD1 agrees at 8 bases. Sequencing was carried out using naive CD8+ T cells from blood, with Jurkat cell RNA spiked in. Noted subset: FACS-sorted CD8+CD4-CCR7+CD45RA+ naive T cells. This CDR3 reads CASSSTGASYEQYF. The CDR3, as DNA: TGTGCCAGCAGCTCGACAGGGGCCTCCTACGAGCAGTACTTC.